This T cell receptor beta chain was sequenced in a study of T-cell memory formation after mild COVID-19. Background on the study: The two donors had largely donor-specific TCR clusters.

TCRdb re-derived calls from the 5' RACE reads in MiXCR, one entry per CDR3 protein. This repertoire shows about 360,000 distinct CDR3 sequences, roughly 13% found once; its top ten account for roughly 23%. This clonotype was counted many times. The sequenced sample was PBMCs or a T cell subset sorted from them (not recorded which). This clonotype was obtained from a man aged 18 to 35 who had mild COVID-19 (a few samples of this study predate the infection). Cell type and time point are not known.

The chain's CDR3 is CASSPMTATDTQYF. The CDR3 coding sequence is TGTGCCAGCAGCCCAATGACAGCCACAGATACGCAGTATTTT. This chain joins TRBV3-1 and TRBJ2-3; possible D gene TRBD1, 5 bases. The V and J ends lost 4 bases and 2 bases respectively, with 10 bases between them. Germline CDR1 is LGHDT and CDR2 is YNNKEL (reference sequence). The CDR3 runs to 14 residues.